These 31 T cell receptor beta chains were all obtained from the same sample, sequenced in a study of blood T cell repertoires in COVID-19. Clones were read by immunoSEQ multiplex PCR, and TCRdb kept only the in-frame ones, dropping some. The table has approximately 170,000 clones, around 82% seen once. Sample: peripheral blood. The receptors originated from a man between 65 and 85 years old with active or convalescent COVID-19.

The rearrangement joins TRBV6-2 or TRBV6-3 to TRBJ2-5; D perhaps matches TRBD1 (5 bases). Germline V gene lookup returns CDR1 MNHEY and CDR2 SVGEGT. The CDR3 is made up of 13 amino acids. V lost 2 bases to trimming and J lost 6 bases, with 10 bases between them. This CDR3 reads CASSYGQGQTQYF. CDR3 in DNA: TGTGCCAGCAGTTACGGGCAGGGCCAGACCCAGTACTTC.

The V gene is TRBV7-6, the J gene TRBJ2-5; TRBD1 aligns across 9 bases. This CDR3 contains 18 residues. CDR1 SGHVS and CDR2 FNYEAQ come from the germline V gene. After removal of 4 bases from V and 5 bases from J, the junction contained 17 bases not matched to a gene. The CDR3 nucleotides are TGTGCCAGCAGCTCTATCGGGACAGGGCTTAACGTGGGTGAGACCCAGTACTTC. Protein: CASSSIGTGLNVGETQYF.

The chain employs TRBV6-5 and TRBJ1-2; D not certain. Trimming shortened V by 4 bases and J by 8 bases, and 11 bases separated the two germline ends. This CDR3 spans 12 amino acids. CDR1 and CDR2 (germline): MNHEY, SVGAGI. The CDR3 bases are TGTGCCAGCAGTTCCGTCTCCAGGGGCTACACCTTC. It translates to CASSSVSRGYTF.

This rearrangement joins TRBV19 to TRBJ2-5, with TRBD1 matching over 9 bases. The J segment lost 2 bases and the V segment lost 3 bases, leaving 4 bases of the junction unmatched. Germline CDR1 LNHDA, CDR2 SQIVND (reference sequence). CDR3 size: 15 residues. The DNA for the CDR3 is TGTGCCAGTAGTATCCTCGGGACAGGGCAAGAGACCCAGTACTTC. Its translation: CASSILGTGQETQYF.

The CDR3 nucleotides are TGTGCCAGCAGCCGTGACCGGGGGACAGACGGCTACACCTTC. Amino acid sequence: CASSRDRGTDGYTF. J is TRBJ1-2 and V is TRBV7-2; 7 bases align to TRBD1. CDR1 is SGHTA and CDR2 is FQGNSA in the germline V gene. V shed 5 bases and J 8 bases; nucleotides not matched to a gene: 11. The length of the CDR3 is 14 residues.

CDR3 nucleotides: TGTGCCAGCAGTGAATCGGTCTATGGCTACACCTTC. Amino acid sequence: CASSESVYGYTF. The rearrangement uses TRBV2 and TRBJ1-2; D is uncertain. Trimming took 2 bases from V and 4 from J, leaving 5 bases between them. This CDR3 comprises 12 residues. In germline, CDR1 is SNHLY, CDR2 FYNNEI.

The V call is TRBV18, the J call TRBJ1-1, with D uncertain. Trimming took 5 bases from V and 1 from J, leaving 8 bases between them. The CDR3 covers 13 residues. Germline CDR1 reads KGHSH; CDR2 reads LQKENI. Written as DNA, the CDR3 is TGTGCCAGCTCAGGAGACTGGAACACTGAAGCTTTCTTT. Encoded protein: CASSGDWNTEAFF.

V usage is TRBV7-2 and J usage is TRBJ1-2; 9 bases match TRBD1. Looked up from germline, CDR1 is SGHTA and CDR2 is FQGNSA. J gave up 7 bases and V 4 bases, and 4 bases lay outside the gene matches. The CDR3 is 13 residues long. This CDR3 is CASSSRTGAGYTF. CDR3 in DNA: TGTGCCAGCAGCTCACGGACAGGGGCTGGCTACACCTTC. The whole variable domain, filled in from reference TRBV7-2 and TRBJ1-2, reads GAGVSQSPSNKVTEKGKDVELRCDPISGHTALYWYRQSLGQGLEFLIYFQGNSAPDKSGLPSDRFSAERTGGSVSTLTIQRTQQEDSAVYLCASSSRTGAGYTFGSGTRLTVV.

Comment on this clone: The same CDR3 arises from other DNA sequences in this sample as well. The chain has TRBV18 and TRBJ2-1; the match to TRBD1 covers 7 bases. Germline loops: CDR1 KGHSH, CDR2 LQKENI. The CDR3 runs to 15 residues. Unmatched junction bases numbered 6, after V lost 6 bases and J lost 1 base. This CDR3 is CASSPTGDSYNEQFF. The CDR3 region has the DNA TGTGCCAGCTCTCCTACAGGGGATTCCTACAATGAGCAGTTCTTC.

This chain uses TRBV28 with TRBJ2-1; D might be TRBD2 (6 bases). The CDR3 runs to 15 residues. Germline assignment: CDR1 MDHEN and CDR2 SYDVKM. V dropped 6 bases and J dropped 3 bases, with 15 bases sitting between them. CDR3 protein: CASSLRERFYNEQFF. In DNA, the CDR3 is TGTGCCAGCAGCCTACGGGAGCGGTTCTACAATGAGCAGTTCTTC.

This chain links TRBV7-2 with TRBJ1-2, with D perhaps matching TRBD1 (6 bases). Germline V CDR1 and CDR2: SGHTA, FQGNSA. This CDR3 comprises 14 residues. Between the trimmed V and J ends, which lost 5 bases and 1 base, there was a span of 11 bases. The CDR3 DNA reads as TGTGCCAGCAGCCCGACAGGTTTTAACTATGGCTACACCTTC. Its protein is CASSPTGFNYGYTF.

This chain uses TRBV7-6 with TRBJ1-2; 7 nucleotides match TRBD1. The V gene's germline CDR1 is SGHVS and CDR2 FNYEAQ. V lost 2 bases, J lost 8 bases, and 8 bases stayed unmatched. This CDR3 has 14 residues. CDR3 region: CASSLFDRAQGYTF. The CDR3, as DNA: TGTGCCAGCAGCTTATTCGACAGGGCCCAGGGCTACACCTTC.

The CDR3 nucleotides read TGTGCCAGCAGCCGGACGGGGAACTATGGCTACACCTTC. Encoded protein: CASSRTGNYGYTF. The rearrangement uses TRBV12-3 or TRBV12-4 and TRBJ1-2; D remains unclear. This CDR3 region has 13 residues. V was pared by 6 bases and J by 2 bases, with 10 bases between.

J is TRBJ2-7 and V is TRBV7-9; no definite D call. CDR3 length: 13 residues. Germline values: CDR1 SEHNR, CDR2 FQNEAQ (reference sequence). The V end lost 4 bases, the J end lost 3 bases, and 10 bases lay between the germline ends. The CDR3 protein is CASSSTASYEQYF. DNA of the CDR3: TGTGCCAGCAGCTCCACCGCGAGCTACGAGCAGTACTTC.

The chain uses TRBV7-2 and TRBJ1-1; D ambiguous. The CDR3 loop spans 14 amino acids. Trimming removed 0 bases from V and 3 bases from J, with 8 bases in between. Germline CDR1 and CDR2: SGHTA and FQGNSA. The CDR3 here is CASSLAREYTEAFF. The CDR3 DNA reads TGTGCCAGCAGCTTAGCGCGGGAGTACACTGAAGCTTTCTTT. The variable domain in full, completed from reference TRBV7-2 and TRBJ1-1, reads GAGVSQSPSNKVTEKGKDVELRCDPISGHTALYWYRQSLGQGLEFLIYFQGNSAPDKSGLPSDRFSAERTGGSVSTLTIQRTQQEDSAVYLCASSLAREYTEAFFGQGTRLTVV.

The genes are TRBV10-3 and TRBJ1-5, with no clear D. The CDR3 runs to 15 residues. Trimming shortened V by 10 bases and J by 2 bases, and 18 bases separated the two germline ends. The germline gives CDR1 ENHRY, CDR2 SYGVKD. In DNA, the CDR3 is TGTGCCACGACCCCTCGGCAGGAAGGCAATCAGCCCCAGCATTTT. Translation gives CATTPRQEGNQPQHF.

The gene calls are TRBV6-5 and TRBJ1-1; TRBD1 matches at 9 bases. The V gene end was trimmed by 5 bases and the J gene end by 7 bases; junction bases not matched to a gene: 11. The CDR3 sequence is 15 residues long. Looked up from germline, CDR1 is MNHEY and CDR2 is SVGAGI. CDR3 nucleotides: TGTGCCAGCAGTCACCGGGACAGGGAGGTGGGTGAAGCTTTCTTT. It translates to CASSHRDREVGEAFF.

This chain uses TRBV29-1 with TRBJ2-2; 7 bases are a match to TRBD2. V dropped 6 bases and J dropped 4; count of bases not matched to a gene: 11. There are 15 residues in the CDR3. CDR1 is SQVTM and CDR2 is ANQGSEA in the germline V gene. CDR3 residues: CSVVSGGYGTGELFF. Here the CDR3 DNA reads TGCAGCGTGGTCTCCGGGGGGTATGGCACCGGGGAGCTGTTTTTT.

The J gene is TRBJ2-5, the V gene TRBV27; 8 bases align to TRBD2. Unmatched junction bases numbered 5, after V lost 3 bases and J lost 2 bases. The CDR3 contains 15 residues. The germline V gene has CDR1 MNHEY and CDR2 SMNVEV (reference sequence). CDR3 coding DNA: TGTGCCAGCAGTTTCTACGGGAGGGAACAAGAGACCCAGTACTTC. This codes for CASSFYGREQETQYF.

The DNA of the CDR3 is TGTGCCATCAGTGAACCTACAGGGGGCCTCTACGAGCAGTACTTC. Its translation is CAISEPTGGLYEQYF. The chain has TRBV10-3 and TRBJ2-7, with 9 bases aligning to TRBD1. The CDR3 is made up of 15 amino acids. Germline CDR1 reads ENHRY; CDR2 reads SYGVKD. V shed 3 bases and J 3 bases; nucleotides not matched to a gene: 6.

The chain joins TRBV28 to TRBJ2-2, with D tentatively TRBD2 (5 bases). Trimming removed 1 base at V and 6 bases at J, with 12 bases between. CDR3 length: 15 amino acids. Germline lookup yields CDR1 MDHEN and CDR2 SYDVKM. CDR3 nucleotides: TGTGCCAGCAGTTTATCGGGGAGTTCGGCCGGGGAGCTGTTTTTT. Protein product: CASSLSGSSAGELFF.

The rearrangement links TRBV28 to TRBJ2-2, with TRBD2 matching over 8 bases. Losses at the gene ends were 6 bases for V and 4 bases for J; bases not matched to a gene: 13. The germline V gene encodes CDR1 MDHEN and CDR2 SYDVKM. The CDR3 length is 17 residues. CDR3 bases: TGTGCCAGCAGCGGCAGGAGGCTAGCGGGCCGCACCGGGGAGCTGTTTTTT. As protein: CASSGRRLAGRTGELFF.

This clone came up a few times. The rearrangement links TRBV7-9 to TRBJ2-7; TRBD1 agrees at 7 bases. Losses at the gene ends were 5 bases for V and 3 bases for J; bases not matched to a gene: 1. The CDR3 has 12 residues. Germline V gives CDR1 SEHNR, CDR2 FQNEAQ (reference sequence). The CDR3 is CASSRQGYEQYF. The CDR3 DNA is TGTGCCAGCAGCCGACAGGGCTACGAGCAGTACTTC.

This rearrangement joins TRBV7-2 to TRBJ2-3; maybe TRBD2 (6 bases). V lost 5 bases to trimming and J lost 4 bases, with 13 bases between them. Germline V lookup: CDR1 SGHTA, CDR2 FQGNSA. The CDR3 is 14 residues long. The CDR3 DNA reads as TGTGCCAGCAGCCTGGCGGGGTTCGCAGATACGCAGTATTTT. Amino acids: CASSLAGFADTQYF.

The chain is built from TRBV11-3 and TRBJ2-1; 7 bases align to TRBD2. Germline-derived CDR1 and CDR2 are SGHNT and YENEEA. V lost 1 base to trimming and J lost 4 bases; unmatched junction nucleotides: 4. This CDR3 is built from 15 residues. For the CDR3, the DNA is TGTGCCAGCAGCTTAGGAGTCGGGGGGTACAATGAGCAGTTCTTC. Amino acids: CASSLGVGGYNEQFF. Variable domain in full (rest from reference TRBV11-3 and TRBJ2-1): EAGVVQSPRYKIIEKKQPVAFWCNPISGHNTLYWYLQNLGQGPELLIRYENEEAVDDSQLPKDRFSAERLKGVDSTLKIQPAELGDSAVYLCASSLGVGGYNEQFFGPGTRLTVL.

The chain employs TRBV7-2 and TRBJ1-5, with unresolved D. CDR1 SGHTA and CDR2 FQGNSA come from the germline V gene. The CDR3 has 15 amino acids. Trimming left V 0 bases short and J 0 bases short, with 6 bases between. The CDR3 coding sequence is TGTGCCAGCAGCTTAGCGGCAAATAGCAATCAGCCCCAGCATTTT. Translated: CASSLAANSNQPQHF.

V and J are TRBV19 and TRBJ2-2; 10 bases are shared with TRBD1. Germline CDR1 LNHDA, CDR2 SQIVND (reference sequence). The CDR3 sequence is 14 residues long. J lost 6 bases, V lost 8 bases, and 6 bases had no gene match. The CDR3 sequence: CASDRGLIAGELFF. The DNA for the CDR3 is TGTGCCAGTGACAGGGGGCTAATCGCCGGGGAGCTGTTTTTT.

This clone was detected a few times. The rearrangement links TRBV6-1 to TRBJ2-7, with a tentative D call TRBD1 (6 bases). Germline V gives CDR1 MNHNS, CDR2 SASEGT. V shed 2 bases and J shed 1 base, with 12 bases lying between them. This CDR3 contains 15 residues. CDR3 amino acids: CASSEQNRESYEQYF. In DNA form, the CDR3 reads TGTGCCAGCAGTGAACAGAACAGGGAATCCTACGAGCAGTACTTC.

The CDR3 DNA follows: TGCAGCGTTGCGGGGACAGATAGTAATGAAAAACTGTTTTTT. Translated, it gives CSVAGTDSNEKLFF. The chain links TRBV29-1 to TRBJ1-4; TRBD1 matches 7 bases. Germline assignment: CDR1 SQVTM and CDR2 ANQGSEA. This CDR3 has 14 residues. After removal of 4 bases from V and 4 bases from J, the junction contained 6 bases not matched to a gene.

This clone has just a few counts. The V gene is TRBV7-8, the J gene TRBJ2-7, with TRBD1 matching over 8 bases. Looked up from germline, CDR1 is SGHVS and CDR2 is FQNEAQ. With 4 bases clipped from V and 0 bases from J, the junction kept 5 bases outside the gene matches. The CDR3 totals 15 residues. Here the CDR3 reads CASSWRTGNSYEQYF. The DNA for the CDR3 is TGTGCCAGCAGCTGGCGGACAGGGAACTCCTACGAGCAGTACTTC. Full variable domain (outside the CDR3, taken from reference TRBV7-8 and TRBJ2-7): GAGVSQSPRYKVAKRGQDVALRCDPISGHVSLFWYQQALGQGPEFLTYFQNEAQLDKSGLPSDRFFAERPEGSVSTLKIQRTQQEDSAVYLCASSWRTGNSYEQYFGPGTRLTVT.

The chain has TRBV3-1 (or the pseudogene TRBV3-2) and TRBJ2-1; TRBD2 is a possible D gene (6 bases). Germline assignment: CDR1 LGHDT and CDR2 YNNKEL (reference sequence). CDR3 size: 17 residues. V was cut by 1 base and J by 4 bases, with 17 bases left in between. The CDR3 nucleotides read TGTGCCAGCAGCCAAGTTGGTGGACTAAAAAAATACAATGAGCAGTTCTTC. This translates into CASSQVGGLKKYNEQFF.